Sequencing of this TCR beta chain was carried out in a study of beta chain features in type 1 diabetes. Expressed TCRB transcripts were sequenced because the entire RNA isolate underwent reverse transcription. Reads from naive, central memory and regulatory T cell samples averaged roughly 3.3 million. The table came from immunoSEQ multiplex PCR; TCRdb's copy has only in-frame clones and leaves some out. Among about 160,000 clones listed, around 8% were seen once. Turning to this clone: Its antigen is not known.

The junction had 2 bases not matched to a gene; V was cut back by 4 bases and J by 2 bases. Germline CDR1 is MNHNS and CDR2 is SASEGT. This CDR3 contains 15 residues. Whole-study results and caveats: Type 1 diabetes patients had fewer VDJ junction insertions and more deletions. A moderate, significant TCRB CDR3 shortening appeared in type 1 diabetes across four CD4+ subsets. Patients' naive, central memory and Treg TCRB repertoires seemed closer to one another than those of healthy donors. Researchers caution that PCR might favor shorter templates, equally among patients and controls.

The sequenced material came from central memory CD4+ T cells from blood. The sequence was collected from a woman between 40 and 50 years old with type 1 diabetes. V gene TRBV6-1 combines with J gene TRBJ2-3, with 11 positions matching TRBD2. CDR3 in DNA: TGTGCCAGCAGTGTGACTAGCGGGGACACAGATACGCAGTATTTT. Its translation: CASSVTSGDTDTQYF.